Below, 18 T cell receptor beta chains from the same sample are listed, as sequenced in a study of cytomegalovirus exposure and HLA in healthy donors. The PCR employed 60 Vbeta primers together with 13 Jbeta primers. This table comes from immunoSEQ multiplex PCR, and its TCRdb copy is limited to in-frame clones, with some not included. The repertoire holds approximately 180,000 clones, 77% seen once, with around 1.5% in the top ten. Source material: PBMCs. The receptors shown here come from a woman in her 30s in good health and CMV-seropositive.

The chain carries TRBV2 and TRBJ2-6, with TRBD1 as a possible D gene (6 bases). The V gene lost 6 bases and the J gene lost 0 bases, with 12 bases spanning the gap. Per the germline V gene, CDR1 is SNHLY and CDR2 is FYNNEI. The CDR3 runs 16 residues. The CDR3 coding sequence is TGTGCCAGCAGGGACAGTCTATTCTCTGGGGCCAACGTCCTGACTTTC. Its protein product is CASRDSLFSGANVLTF. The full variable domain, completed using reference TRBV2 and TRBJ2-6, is EPEVTQTPSHQVTQMGQEVILRCVPISNHLYFYWYRQILGQKVEFLVSFYNNEISEKSEIFDDQFSVERPDGSNFTLKIRSTKLEDSAMYFCASRDSLFSGANVLTFGAGSRLTVL.

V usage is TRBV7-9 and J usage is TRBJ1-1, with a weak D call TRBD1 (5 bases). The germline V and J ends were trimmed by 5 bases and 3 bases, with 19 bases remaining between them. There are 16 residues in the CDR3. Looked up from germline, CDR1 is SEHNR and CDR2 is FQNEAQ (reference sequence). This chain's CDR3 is CASSRTQGVRDTEAFF. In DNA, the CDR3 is TGTGCCAGCAGCCGCACCCAGGGCGTACGGGACACTGAAGCTTTCTTT.

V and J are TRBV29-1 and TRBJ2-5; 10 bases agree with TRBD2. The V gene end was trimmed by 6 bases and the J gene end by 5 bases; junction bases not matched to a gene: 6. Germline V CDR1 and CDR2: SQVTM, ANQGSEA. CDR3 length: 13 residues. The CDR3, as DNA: TGCAGCGTGACAGCGGGAGGGGGGGAGACCCAGTACTTC. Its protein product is CSVTAGGGETQYF.

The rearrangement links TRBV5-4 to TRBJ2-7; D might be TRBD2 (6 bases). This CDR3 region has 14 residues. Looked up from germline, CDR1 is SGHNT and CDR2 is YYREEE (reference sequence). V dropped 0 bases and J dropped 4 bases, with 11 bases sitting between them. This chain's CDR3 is CASSLGSGIYEQYF. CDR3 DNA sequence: TGTGCCAGCAGCTTGGGTAGCGGTATATACGAGCAGTACTTC.

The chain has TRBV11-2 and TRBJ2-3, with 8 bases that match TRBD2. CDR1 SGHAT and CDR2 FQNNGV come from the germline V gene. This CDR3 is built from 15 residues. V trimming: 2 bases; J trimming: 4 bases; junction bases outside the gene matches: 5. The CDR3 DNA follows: TGTGCCAGCAGCTTAAGCGGGAGACACTCAGATACGCAGTATTTT. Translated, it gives CASSLSGRHSDTQYF.

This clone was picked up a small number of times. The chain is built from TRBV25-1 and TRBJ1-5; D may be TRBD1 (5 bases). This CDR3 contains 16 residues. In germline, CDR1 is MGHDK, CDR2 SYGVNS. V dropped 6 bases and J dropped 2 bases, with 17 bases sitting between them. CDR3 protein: CASRRTPGTGNQPQHF. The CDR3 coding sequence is TGTGCCAGCAGGCGGACACCCGGAACGGGCAATCAGCCCCAGCATTTT.

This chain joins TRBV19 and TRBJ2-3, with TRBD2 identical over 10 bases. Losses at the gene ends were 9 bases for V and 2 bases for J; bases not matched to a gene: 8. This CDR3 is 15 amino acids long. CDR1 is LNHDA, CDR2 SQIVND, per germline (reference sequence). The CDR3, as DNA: TGTGCCAGCACCAGGCTAGCGGGAGACACAGATACGCAGTATTTT. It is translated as CASTRLAGDTDTQYF.

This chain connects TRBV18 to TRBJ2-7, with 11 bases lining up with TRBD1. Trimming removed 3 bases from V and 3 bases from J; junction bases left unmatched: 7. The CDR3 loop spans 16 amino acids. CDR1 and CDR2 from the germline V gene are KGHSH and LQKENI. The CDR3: CASSPAGTGGVYEQYF. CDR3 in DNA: TGTGCCAGCTCACCTGCCGGGACAGGGGGAGTCTACGAGCAGTACTTC. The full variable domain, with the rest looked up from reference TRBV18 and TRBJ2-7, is NAGVMQNPRHLVRRRGQEARLRCSPMKGHSHVYWYRQLPEEGLKFMVYLQKENIIDESGMPKERFSAEFPKEGPSILRIQQVVRGDSAAYFCASSPAGTGGVYEQYFGPGTRLTVT.

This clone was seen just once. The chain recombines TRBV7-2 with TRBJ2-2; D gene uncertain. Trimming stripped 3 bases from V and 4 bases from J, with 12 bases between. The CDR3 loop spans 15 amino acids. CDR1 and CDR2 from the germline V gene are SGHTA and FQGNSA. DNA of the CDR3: TGTGCCAGCAGCTTCAACACCCTCCTCACCGGGGAGCTGTTTTTT. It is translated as CASSFNTLLTGELFF.

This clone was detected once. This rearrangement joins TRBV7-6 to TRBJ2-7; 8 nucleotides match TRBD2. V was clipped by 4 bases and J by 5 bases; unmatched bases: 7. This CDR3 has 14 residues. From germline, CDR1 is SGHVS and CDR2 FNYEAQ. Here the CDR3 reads CASSYLAGLDEQYF. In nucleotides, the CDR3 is TGTGCCAGCAGCTACTTAGCGGGATTGGACGAGCAGTACTTC.

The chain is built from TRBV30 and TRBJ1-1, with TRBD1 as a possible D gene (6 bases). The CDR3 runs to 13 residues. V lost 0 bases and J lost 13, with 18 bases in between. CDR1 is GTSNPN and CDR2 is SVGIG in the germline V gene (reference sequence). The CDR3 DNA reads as TGTGCCTGGAGTGTAGCGGGGGCATCAGGGGTTTTCTTT. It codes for CAWSVAGASGVFF.

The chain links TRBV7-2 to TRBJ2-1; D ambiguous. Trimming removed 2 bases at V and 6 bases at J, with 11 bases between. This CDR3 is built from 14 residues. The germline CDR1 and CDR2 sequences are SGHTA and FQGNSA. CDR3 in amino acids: CASSLLLARNEQFF. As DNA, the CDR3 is TGTGCCAGCAGCTTATTACTCGCGCGCAATGAGCAGTTCTTC.

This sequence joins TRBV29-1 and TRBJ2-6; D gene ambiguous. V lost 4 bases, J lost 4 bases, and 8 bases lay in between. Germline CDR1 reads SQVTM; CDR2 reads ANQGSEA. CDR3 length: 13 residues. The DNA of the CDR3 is TGCAGCGTTGCCGTATCGGGGGCCAACGTCCTGACTTTC. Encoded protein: CSVAVSGANVLTF.

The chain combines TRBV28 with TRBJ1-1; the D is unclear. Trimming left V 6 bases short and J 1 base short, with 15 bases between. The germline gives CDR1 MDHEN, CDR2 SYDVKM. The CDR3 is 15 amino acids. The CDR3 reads CASSPRGRENTEAFF. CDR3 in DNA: TGTGCCAGCAGCCCTAGAGGGCGGGAGAACACTGAAGCTTTCTTT.

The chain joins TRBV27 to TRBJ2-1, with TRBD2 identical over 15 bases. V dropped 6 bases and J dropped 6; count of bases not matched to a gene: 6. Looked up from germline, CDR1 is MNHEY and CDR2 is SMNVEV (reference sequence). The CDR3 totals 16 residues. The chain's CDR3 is CASRPPGLAGGNEQFF. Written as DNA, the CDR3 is TGTGCCAGCAGACCTCCGGGACTAGCGGGAGGCAATGAGCAGTTCTTC.

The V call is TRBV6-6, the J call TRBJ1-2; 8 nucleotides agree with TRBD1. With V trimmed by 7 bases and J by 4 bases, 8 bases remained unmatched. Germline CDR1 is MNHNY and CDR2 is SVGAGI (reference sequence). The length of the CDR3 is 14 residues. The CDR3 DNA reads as TGTGCCAGCACTCTTACGGACAGGGCCTATGGCTACACCTTC. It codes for CASTLTDRAYGYTF.

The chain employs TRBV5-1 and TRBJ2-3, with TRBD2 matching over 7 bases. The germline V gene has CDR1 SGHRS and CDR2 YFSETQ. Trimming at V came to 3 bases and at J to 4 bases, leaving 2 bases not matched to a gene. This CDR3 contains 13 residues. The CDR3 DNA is TGCGCCAGCAGCTCACTAGCGTCAGATACGCAGTATTTT. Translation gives CASSSLASDTQYF.

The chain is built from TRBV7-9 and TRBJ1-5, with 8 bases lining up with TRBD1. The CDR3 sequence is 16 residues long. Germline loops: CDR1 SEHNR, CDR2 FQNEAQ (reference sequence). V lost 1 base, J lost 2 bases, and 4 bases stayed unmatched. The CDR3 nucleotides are TGTGCCAGCAGCTTAGAGGGGACAGGCGGCAATCAGCCCCAGCATTTT. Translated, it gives CASSLEGTGGNQPQHF.